This TCR beta chain was found in a study of T cell responses to AZD1222 COVID-19 vaccine. From germline, CDR1 is SGHRS and CDR2 YFSETQ. CDR3 length: 15 residues. With V trimmed by 1 base and J by 7 bases, 6 bases remained unmatched. The repertoire was sequenced with immunoSEQ multiplex PCR; TCRdb's copy has only in-frame clones and lacks some. The table records 150,000 to 200,000 clones, 85% to 95% of them present only once. The chain joins TRBV5-1 to TRBJ2-1; 9 nucleotides line up with TRBD2. The TCR originated in an adult in good health. The source material was peripheral blood, sampled on day 0 of AZD1222 vaccination. The CDR3 here is CASSLWREGENEQFF. CDR3 DNA sequence: TGCGCCAGCAGCTTGTGGCGGGAGGGGGAAAATGAGCAGTTCTTC.